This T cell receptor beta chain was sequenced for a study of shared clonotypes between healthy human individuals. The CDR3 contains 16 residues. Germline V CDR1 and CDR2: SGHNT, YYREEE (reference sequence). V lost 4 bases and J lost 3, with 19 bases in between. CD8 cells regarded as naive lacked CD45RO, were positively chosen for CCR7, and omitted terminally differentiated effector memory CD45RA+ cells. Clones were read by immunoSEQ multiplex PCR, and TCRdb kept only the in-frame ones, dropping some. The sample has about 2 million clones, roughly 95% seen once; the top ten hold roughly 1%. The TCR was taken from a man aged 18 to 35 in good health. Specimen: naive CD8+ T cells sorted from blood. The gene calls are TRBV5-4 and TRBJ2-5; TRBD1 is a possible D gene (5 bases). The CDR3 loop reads CASSRTTGNREETQYF. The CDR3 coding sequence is TGTGCCAGCAGCCGCACCACAGGAAACCGAGAAGAGACCCAGTACTTC.